This T cell receptor beta chain was sequenced in a study of glioma-infiltrating T cells after dendritic cell vaccination. The primer mix had 60 V beta and 13 J beta primers. Data came from immunoSEQ multiplex PCR; TCRdb stores just in-frame clones and leaves some out. The data contain tens of thousands of clones, over 70% of them singletons. This clone has a single count. The target antigen is unknown. Regarding the study as a whole: Few patients contributed both blood and tumor specimens.

This sample comprised blood, obtained before dendritic cell vaccination. This receptor was identified in a human donor with glioblastoma.

The CDR3 nucleotides are TGCGCCAGCAGCTTGGGGACAGGCCTCTCCTACGAGCAGTACTTC. Encoded protein: CASSLGTGLSYEQYF. The chain combines TRBV5-1 with TRBJ2-7; TRBD1 agrees at 7 bases. V dropped 0 bases and J dropped 0; count of bases not matched to a gene: 3. Germline values: CDR1 SGHRS, CDR2 YFSETQ. The CDR3 runs to 15 residues.